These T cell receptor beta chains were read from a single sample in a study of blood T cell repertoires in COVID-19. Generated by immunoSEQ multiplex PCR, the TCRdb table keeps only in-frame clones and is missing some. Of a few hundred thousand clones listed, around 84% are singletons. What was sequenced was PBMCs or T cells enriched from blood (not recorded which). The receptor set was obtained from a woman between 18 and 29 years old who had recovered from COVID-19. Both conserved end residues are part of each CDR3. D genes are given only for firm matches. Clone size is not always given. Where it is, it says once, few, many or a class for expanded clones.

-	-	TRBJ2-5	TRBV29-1	TGCAGCGTTGTTGGCACAGGCCCAGAGACCCAGTACTTC	CSVVGTGPETQYF
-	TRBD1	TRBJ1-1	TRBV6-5	TGTGCCAGCAGTTGGGGACAGGGTCGTGAAGCTTTCTTT	CASSWGQGREAFF
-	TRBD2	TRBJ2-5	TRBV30	TGTGCCTGGAGTGTACCCCGGAGAGGGGTCGGGGGGGAGACCCAGTACTTC	CAWSVPRRGVGGETQYF
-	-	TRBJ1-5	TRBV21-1	TGTGCCAGCAGAGAATATGGCCGAAGGTGGACAGGGGAGAATCAGCCCCAGCATTTT	CASREYGRRWTGENQPQHF
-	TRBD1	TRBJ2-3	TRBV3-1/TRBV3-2	TGTGCCAGCAGCCAATTAGCAGGGGGCCAGGATACGCAGTATTTT	CASSQLAGGQDTQYF
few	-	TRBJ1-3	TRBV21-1	TGTGCCAGCAGCCCAAACAGGGGATCTGGAAACACCATATATTTT	CASSPNRGSGNTIYF
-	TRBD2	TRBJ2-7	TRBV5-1	TGCGCCAGCAGCCCCGCCCTTAGCGGGGGCAGCAGCCTCGAGCAGTACTTC	CASSPALSGGSSLEQYF
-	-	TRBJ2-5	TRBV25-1	TGTGCCAGCAGTGCGGACAGTCAAGAGACCCAGTACTTC	CASSADSQETQYF
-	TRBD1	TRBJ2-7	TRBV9	TGTGCCAGCAGCGAGGGGGCAGGGCCAGCCTACGAGCAGTACTTC	CASSEGAGPAYEQYF
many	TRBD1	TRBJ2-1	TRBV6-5	TGTGCCAGCAGTCGACGCGGGACAGGGCTGGATGAGCAGTTCTTC	CASSRRGTGLDEQFF
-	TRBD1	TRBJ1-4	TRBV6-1	TGTGCCAGCAGTGGGGACAGGGGCTTTAAGAATGAAAAACTGTTTTTT	CASSGDRGFKNEKLFF
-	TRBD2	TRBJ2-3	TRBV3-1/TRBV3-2	TGTGCCAGCAGCCGAGCGAGTGGGGGACTAACGACAGATACGCAGTATTTT	CASSRASGGLTTDTQYF
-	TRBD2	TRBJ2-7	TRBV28	TGTGCCAGCAGTCCCCAGCCTAGCGGCTCCTACGAGCAGTACTTC	CASSPQPSGSYEQYF
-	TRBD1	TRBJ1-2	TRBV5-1	TGCGCCAGCAGCCACGGACAGGGTGGCTACACCTTC	CASSHGQGGYTF
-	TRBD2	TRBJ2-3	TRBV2	TGTGCCAGCAGTATGGTAGCGGGGTCCACAGATACGCAGTATTTT	CASSMVAGSTDTQYF
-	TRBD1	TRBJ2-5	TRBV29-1	TGCAGCGCTGAGACAGGGATGGAGACCCAGTACTTC	CSAETGMETQYF